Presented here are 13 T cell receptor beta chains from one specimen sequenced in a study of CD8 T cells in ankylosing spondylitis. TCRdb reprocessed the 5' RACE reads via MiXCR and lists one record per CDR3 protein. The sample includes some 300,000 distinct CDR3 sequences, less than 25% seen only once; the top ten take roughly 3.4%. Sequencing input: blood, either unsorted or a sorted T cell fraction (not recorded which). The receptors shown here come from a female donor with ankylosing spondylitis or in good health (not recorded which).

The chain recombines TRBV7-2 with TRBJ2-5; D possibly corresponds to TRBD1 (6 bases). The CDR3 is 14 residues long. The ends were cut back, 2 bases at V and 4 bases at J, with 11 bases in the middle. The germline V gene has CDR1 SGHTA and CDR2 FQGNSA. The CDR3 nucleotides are TGTGCCAGCAGCTTACAGACAGGAGGAGAGACCCAGTACTTC. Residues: CASSLQTGGETQYF.

In nucleotides, the CDR3 is TGTGCCAGCAGTTTAAGGCTAGCGGGAGCGGGGGCCAAAAACATTCAGTACTTC. Translated, it gives CASSLRLAGAGAKNIQYF. The chain links TRBV12-3 or TRBV12-4 to TRBJ2-4; TRBD2 agrees at 10 bases. This CDR3 region has 18 residues. V shed 2 bases, J shed 1 base, and the junction held 8 bases outside the gene matches.

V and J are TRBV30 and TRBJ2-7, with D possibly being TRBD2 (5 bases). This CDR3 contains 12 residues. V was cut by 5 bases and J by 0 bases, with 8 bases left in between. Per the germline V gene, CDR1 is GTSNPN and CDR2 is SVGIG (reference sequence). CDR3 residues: CAWVGSSYEQYF. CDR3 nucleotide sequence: TGTGCCTGGGTTGGGAGCTCCTACGAGCAGTACTTC.

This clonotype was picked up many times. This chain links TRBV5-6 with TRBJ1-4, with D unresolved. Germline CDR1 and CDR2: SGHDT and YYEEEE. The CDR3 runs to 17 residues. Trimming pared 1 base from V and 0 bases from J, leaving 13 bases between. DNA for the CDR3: TGTGCCAGCAGCTTGCTCCGCAGACTTGCAACTAATGAAAAACTGTTTTTT. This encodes CASSLLRRLATNEKLFF.

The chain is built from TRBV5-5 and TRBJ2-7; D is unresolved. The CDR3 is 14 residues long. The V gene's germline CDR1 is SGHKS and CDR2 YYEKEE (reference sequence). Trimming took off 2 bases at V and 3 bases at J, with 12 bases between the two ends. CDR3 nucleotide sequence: TGTGCCAGCAGCTTCCGGTGGCGGAGCTACGAGCAGTACTTC. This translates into CASSFRWRSYEQYF.

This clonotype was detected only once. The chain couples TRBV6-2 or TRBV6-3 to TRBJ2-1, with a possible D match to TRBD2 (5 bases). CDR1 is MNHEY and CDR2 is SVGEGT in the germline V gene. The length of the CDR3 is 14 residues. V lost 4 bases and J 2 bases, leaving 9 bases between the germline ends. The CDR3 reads CASSSSSPYNEQFF. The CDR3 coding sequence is TGTGCCAGCAGTTCTTCTAGCCCCTACAATGAGCAGTTCTTC.

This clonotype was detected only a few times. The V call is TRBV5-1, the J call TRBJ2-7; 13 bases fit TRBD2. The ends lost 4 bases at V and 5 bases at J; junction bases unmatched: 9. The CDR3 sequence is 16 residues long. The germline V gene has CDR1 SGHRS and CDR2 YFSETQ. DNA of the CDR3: TGCGCCAGCAGCGTTGGACTAGCGGGGGCCCTTGACGAGCAGTACTTC. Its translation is CASSVGLAGALDEQYF.

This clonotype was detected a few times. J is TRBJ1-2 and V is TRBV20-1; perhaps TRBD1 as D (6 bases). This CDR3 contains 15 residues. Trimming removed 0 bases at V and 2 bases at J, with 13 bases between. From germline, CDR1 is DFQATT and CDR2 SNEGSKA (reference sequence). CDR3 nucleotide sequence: TGCAGTGCTAGAGATCCGGGACACGGAAACTATGGCTACACCTTC. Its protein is CSARDPGHGNYGYTF.

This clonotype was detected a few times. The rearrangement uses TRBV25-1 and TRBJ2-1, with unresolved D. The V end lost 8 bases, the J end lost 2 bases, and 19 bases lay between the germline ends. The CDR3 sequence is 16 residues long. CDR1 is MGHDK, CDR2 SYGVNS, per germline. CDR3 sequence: CASGKNLLPPYNEQFF. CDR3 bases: TGTGCCAGCGGAAAAAATTTGCTCCCCCCCTACAATGAGCAGTTCTTC.

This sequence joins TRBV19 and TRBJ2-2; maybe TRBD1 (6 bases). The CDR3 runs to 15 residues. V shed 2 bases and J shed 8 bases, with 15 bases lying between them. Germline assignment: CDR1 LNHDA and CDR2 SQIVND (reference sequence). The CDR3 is CASSIRQVTGGELFF. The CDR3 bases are TGTGCCAGTAGTATACGACAGGTCACCGGTGGGGAGCTGTTTTTT.

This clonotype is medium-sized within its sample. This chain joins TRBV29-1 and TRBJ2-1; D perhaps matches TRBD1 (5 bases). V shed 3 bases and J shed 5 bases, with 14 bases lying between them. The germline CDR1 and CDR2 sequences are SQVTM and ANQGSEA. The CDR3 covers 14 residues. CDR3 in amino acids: CSVDSQGFDNEQFF. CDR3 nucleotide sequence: TGCAGCGTTGACTCTCAGGGTTTTGACAATGAGCAGTTCTTC.

CDR3: CASTAYGLAPNEQFF. The CDR3 DNA follows: TGTGCCAGCACCGCCTATGGTCTAGCGCCCAATGAGCAGTTCTTC. The chain has TRBV6-1 and TRBJ2-1; TRBD2 might be the D (6 bases). The CDR3 is 15 residues long. Germline values: CDR1 MNHNS, CDR2 SASEGT. V was clipped by 7 bases and J by 6 bases, with 19 bases between them.

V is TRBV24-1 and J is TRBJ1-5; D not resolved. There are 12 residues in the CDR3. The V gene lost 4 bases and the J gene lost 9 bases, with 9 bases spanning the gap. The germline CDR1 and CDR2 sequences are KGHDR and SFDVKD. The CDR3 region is CATSDHGWPQHF. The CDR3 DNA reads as TGTGCCACCAGTGACCACGGGTGGCCCCAGCATTTT.